This section outlines one T cell receptor beta chain sequence together with its context. Antigen unknown. TCRdb's copy holds only in-frame clones and misses some; the assay was immunoSEQ multiplex PCR. This sample yields about 11,000 clones, of which approximately 74% are seen a single time; around 9.7% belongs to the top ten. This sample is drawn from a study of CD4+ T cells in melanoma. Broader study findings: In melanoma, neoantigen-specific CD4+ T cells reportedly differed in differentiation state. A reported correlation linked neoantigen-specific CD4+ T cells to CD8+, macrophage and B cell function.

The clonotype originates from a human donor with melanoma. Source material: cells from a culture (not recorded whether cultured in vitro).

CDR3 nucleotides: TGTGCCAGCAGCTTATCTGGCGGGGGAGCGAACACCGGGGAGCTGTTTTTT. This encodes CASSLSGGGANTGELFF. The rearrangement joins TRBV11-2 to TRBJ2-2; 7 nucleotides line up with TRBD2. With V trimmed by 2 bases and J by 0 bases, 6 bases remained unmatched. The CDR3 has 17 residues. Germline assignment: CDR1 SGHAT and CDR2 FQNNGV.